This T cell receptor beta chain was retrieved from a study of sequential checkpoint blockade in melanoma. Some clones are missing from TCRdb's copy, which holds only in-frame ones; the method was immunoSEQ multiplex PCR. This table has nearly 5,500 clones, more than 15% appearing once. Specified treatment: randomized to nivolumab then ipilimumab (arm A) or the reverse (arm B). Germline loops: CDR1 SGHNT, CDR2 YENEEA. With V trimmed by 4 bases and J by 5 bases, 4 bases remained unmatched. The CDR3 is made up of 14 amino acids. The rearrangement links TRBV11-3 to TRBJ2-1, with 8 bases lining up with TRBD2. The source of this sequence is a human donor with melanoma. The sequencing here drew on tumor tissue (inferred from file names), taken from a patient given nivolumab and ipilimumab in sequence. The CDR3 reads CASSSSGGDNEQFF. The CDR3 DNA reads as TGTGCCAGCAGCTCCAGCGGGGGAGACAATGAGCAGTTCTTC.